This T cell receptor (beta chain) derives from a study of cytomegalovirus exposure and HLA in healthy donors. The V end was cut by 0 bases, the J end by 6 bases, with 14 bases between. The CDR3 extends over 15 amino acids. Per germline, CDR1 SGHAT and CDR2 FQNNGV. The PCR used 60 Vbeta and 13 Jbeta primers. Clones were read by immunoSEQ multiplex PCR, and TCRdb kept only the in-frame ones, dropping some. The sample consists of 150,000 or so clones, around 81% of them appearing once. The chain has TRBV11-2 and TRBJ1-2, with D perhaps matching TRBD1 (6 bases). The sequence derives from a woman aged 40-49 years in good health and CMV-seropositive. Source material: PBMCs. This chain's CDR3 is CASSLETRGRHGYTF. The CDR3 DNA sequence: TGTGCCAGCAGCTTAGAGACCAGGGGACGCCATGGCTACACCTTC.